This TCR beta chain came from a study of Ad26.COV2.S vaccination and SARS-CoV-2 variants. Study observations and caveats: Vaccinees reportedly had broad spike-specific CD8+ and CD4+ T cell responses. Vaccine and placebo recipients had comparable breadth of non-spike TCRs.

CDR3 length equals 13 residues. V lost 2 bases and J lost 4, with 6 bases in between. Note on this clone: The target antigen is unknown.

The table came from immunoSEQ multiplex PCR; TCRdb's copy has only in-frame clones and leaves some out. The sample yields approximately 140,000 clones, 75% to 90% seen once. This clonotype was obtained from a human donor who had recovered from COVID-19. The V and J genes are TRBV12-3 or TRBV12-4 and TRBJ1-5; D gene unclear. This specimen consisted of peripheral blood, obtained after recovery from COVID-19. The CDR3 spells CASSLTGNQPQHF. The CDR3 DNA reads TGTGCCAGCAGTTTAACGGGGAATCAGCCCCAGCATTTT.